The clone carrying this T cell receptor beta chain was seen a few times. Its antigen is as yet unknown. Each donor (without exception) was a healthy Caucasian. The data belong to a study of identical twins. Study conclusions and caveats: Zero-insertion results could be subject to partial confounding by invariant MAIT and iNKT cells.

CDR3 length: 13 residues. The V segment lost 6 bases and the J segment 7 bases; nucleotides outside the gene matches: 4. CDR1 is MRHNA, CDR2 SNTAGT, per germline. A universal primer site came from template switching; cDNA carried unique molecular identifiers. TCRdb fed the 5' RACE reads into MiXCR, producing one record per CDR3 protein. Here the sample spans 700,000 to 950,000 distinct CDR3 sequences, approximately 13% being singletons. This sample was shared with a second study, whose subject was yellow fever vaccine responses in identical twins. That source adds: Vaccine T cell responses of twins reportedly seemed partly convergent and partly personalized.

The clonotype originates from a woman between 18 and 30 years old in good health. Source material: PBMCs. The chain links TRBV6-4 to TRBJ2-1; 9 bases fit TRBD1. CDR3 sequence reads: CASSFGTGNEQFF. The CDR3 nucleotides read TGTGCCAGCAGCTTTGGGACAGGGAATGAGCAGTTCTTC.